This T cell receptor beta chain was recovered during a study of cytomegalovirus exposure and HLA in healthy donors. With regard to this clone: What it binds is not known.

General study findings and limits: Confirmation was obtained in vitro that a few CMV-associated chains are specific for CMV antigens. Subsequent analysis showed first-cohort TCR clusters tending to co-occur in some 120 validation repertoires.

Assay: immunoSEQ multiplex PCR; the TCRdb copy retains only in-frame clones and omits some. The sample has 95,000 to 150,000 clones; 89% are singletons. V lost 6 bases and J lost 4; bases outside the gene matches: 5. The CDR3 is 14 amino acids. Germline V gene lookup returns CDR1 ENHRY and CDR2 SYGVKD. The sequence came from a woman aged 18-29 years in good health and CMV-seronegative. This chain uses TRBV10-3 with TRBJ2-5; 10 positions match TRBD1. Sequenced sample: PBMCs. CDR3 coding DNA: TGTGCCATCAGACATGACAGGGGGCCAGAGACCCAGTACTTC. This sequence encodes CAIRHDRGPETQYF.